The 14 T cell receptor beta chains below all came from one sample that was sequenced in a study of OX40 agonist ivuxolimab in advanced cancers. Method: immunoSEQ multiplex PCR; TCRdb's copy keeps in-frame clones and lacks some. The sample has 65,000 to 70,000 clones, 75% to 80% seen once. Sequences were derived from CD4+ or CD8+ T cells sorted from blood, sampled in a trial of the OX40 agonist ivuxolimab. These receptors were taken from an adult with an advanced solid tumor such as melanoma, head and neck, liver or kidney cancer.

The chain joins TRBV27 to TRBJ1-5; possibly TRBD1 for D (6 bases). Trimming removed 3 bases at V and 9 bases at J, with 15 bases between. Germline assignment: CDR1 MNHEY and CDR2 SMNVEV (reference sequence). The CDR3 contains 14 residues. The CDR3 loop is CASSLRGGISPQHF. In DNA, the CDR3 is TGTGCCAGCAGTTTGAGGGGGGGTATCTCGCCCCAGCATTTT.

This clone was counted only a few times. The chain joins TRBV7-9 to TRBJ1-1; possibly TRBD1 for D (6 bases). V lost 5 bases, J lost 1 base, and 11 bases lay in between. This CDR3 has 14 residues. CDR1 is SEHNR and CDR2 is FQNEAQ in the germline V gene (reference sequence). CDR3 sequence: CASSQQGRNTEAFF. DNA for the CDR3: TGTGCCAGCAGCCAACAGGGCCGGAACACTGAAGCTTTCTTT.

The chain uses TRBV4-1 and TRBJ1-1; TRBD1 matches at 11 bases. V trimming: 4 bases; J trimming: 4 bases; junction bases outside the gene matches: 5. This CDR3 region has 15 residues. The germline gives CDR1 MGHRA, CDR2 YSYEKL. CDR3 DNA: TGCGCCAGCAGCCTGGACAGGGGGCAAGGCACTGAAGCTTTCTTT. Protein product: CASSLDRGQGTEAFF.

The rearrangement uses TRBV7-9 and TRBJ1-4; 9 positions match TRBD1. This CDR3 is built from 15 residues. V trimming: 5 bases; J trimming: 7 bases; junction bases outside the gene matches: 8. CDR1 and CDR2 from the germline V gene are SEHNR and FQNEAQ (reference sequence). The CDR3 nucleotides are TGTGCCAGCAGCCCTGGGGACAGGGAGAGTGAAAAACTGTTTTTT. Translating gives CASSPGDRESEKLFF.

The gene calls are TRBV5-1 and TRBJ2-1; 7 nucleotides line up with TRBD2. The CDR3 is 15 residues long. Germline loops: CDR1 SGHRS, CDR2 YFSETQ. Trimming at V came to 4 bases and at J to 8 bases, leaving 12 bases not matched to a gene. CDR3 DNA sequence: TGCGCCAGCAGCCCGGCGGGAGTCCGCTTCGATGAGCAGTTCTTC. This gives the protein CASSPAGVRFDEQFF.

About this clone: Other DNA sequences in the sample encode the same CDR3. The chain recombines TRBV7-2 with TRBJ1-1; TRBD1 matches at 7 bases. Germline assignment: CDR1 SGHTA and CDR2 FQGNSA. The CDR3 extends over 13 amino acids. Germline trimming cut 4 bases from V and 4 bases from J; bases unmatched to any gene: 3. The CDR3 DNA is TGTGCCAGCAGCTCACAGGGGCGCACTGAAGCTTTCTTT. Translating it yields CASSSQGRTEAFF.

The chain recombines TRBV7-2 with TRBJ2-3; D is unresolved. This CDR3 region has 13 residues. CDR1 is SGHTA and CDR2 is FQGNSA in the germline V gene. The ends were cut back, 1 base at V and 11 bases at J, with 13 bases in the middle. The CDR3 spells CASSLVPESVQYF. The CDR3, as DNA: TGTGCCAGCAGCTTAGTCCCGGAGTCTGTGCAGTATTTT.

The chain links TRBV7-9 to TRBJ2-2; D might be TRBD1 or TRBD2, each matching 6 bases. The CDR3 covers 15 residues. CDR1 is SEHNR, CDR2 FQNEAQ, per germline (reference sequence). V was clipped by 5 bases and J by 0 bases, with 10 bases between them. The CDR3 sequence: CASSGGPSNTGELFF. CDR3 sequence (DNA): TGTGCCAGCAGCGGGGGGCCCTCGAACACCGGGGAGCTGTTTTTT.

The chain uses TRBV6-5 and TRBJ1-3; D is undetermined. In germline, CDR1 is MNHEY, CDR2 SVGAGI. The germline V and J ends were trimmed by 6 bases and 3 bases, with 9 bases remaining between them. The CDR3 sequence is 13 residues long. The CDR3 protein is CASSFPSGNTIYF. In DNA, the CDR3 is TGTGCCAGCAGCTTCCCCAGTGGAAACACCATATATTTT.

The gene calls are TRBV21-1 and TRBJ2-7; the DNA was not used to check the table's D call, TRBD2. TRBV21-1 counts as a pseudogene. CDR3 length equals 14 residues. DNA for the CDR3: TGTGCCAGCAGCAATTGCGAGGGATTAGGCGAGCAGTACTTC. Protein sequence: CASSNCEGLGEQYF.

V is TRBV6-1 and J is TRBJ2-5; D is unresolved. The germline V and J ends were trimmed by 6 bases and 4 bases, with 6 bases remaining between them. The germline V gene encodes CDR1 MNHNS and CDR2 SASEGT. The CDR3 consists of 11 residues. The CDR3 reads CASSVGETQYF. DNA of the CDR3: TGTGCCAGCAGCGTGGGAGAGACCCAGTACTTC.

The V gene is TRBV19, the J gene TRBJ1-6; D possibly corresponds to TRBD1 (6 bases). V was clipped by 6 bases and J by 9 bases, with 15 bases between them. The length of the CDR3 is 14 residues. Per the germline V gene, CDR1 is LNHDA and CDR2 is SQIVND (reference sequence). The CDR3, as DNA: TGTGCCAGTAGCGAGACAGGAGACGCTTCACCCCTCCACTTT. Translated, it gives CASSETGDASPLHF.

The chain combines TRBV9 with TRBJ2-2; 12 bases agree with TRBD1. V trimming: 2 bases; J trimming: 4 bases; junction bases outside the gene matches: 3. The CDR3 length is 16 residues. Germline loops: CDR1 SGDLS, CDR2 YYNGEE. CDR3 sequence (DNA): TGTGCCAGCAGCGTGGGACAGGGGGCGCCCACCGGGGAGCTGTTTTTT. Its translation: CASSVGQGAPTGELFF.

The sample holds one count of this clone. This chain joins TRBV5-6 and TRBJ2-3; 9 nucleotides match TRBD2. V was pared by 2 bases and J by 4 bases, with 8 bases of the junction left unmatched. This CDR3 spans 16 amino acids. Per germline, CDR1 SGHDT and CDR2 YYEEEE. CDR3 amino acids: CASSFMAGGLADTQYF. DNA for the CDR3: TGTGCCAGCAGCTTTATGGCGGGGGGGCTGGCAGATACGCAGTATTTT. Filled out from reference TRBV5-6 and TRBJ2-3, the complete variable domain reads DAGVTQSPTHLIKTRGQQVTLRCSPKSGHDTVSWYQQALGQGPQFIFQYYEEEERQRGNFPDRFSGHQFPNYSSELNVNALLLGDSALYLCASSFMAGGLADTQYFGPGTRLTVL.